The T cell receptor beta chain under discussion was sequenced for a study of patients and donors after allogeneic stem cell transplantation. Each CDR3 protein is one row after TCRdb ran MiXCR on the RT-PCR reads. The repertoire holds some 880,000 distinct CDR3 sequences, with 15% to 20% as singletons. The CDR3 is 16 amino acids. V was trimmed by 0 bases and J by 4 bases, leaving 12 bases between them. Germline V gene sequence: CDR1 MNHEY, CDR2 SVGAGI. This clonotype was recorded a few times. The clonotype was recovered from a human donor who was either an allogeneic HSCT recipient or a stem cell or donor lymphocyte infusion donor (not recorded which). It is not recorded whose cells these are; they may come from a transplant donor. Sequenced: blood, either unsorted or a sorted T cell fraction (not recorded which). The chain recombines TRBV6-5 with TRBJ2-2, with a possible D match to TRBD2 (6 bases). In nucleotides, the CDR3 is TGTGCCAGCAGTTACTCGACTAGGGGAGCCACCGGGGAGCTGTTTTTT. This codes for CASSYSTRGATGELFF.